This T cell receptor beta chain was captured in a study of vaccination and CD4 T cells after COVID-19. Turning to the study itself: Three convalescent patients were sampled at day 14 and days 161 to 241 post-vaccination.

Stated time point: late sampling 161 to 241 days after vaccination in three convalescent patients. Specified treatment: roughly nine-day PBMC culture with coronavirus spike peptide pools or control peptides (ViraFEST assay). Cultured CD4+ T cells had their DNA profiled by the Oncomine TCR Beta short-read assay. Each CDR3 protein is one row after TCRdb ran MiXCR on the PCR reads. The sample has roughly 25,000 distinct CDR3 sequences; 30% are singletons. CDR3 length: 12 residues. The V gene lost 3 bases and the J gene lost 6 bases, with 12 bases spanning the gap. The V gene's germline CDR1 is DFQATT and CDR2 SNEGSKA (reference sequence). Comment on this clonotype: Its antigen is as yet unknown.

The sample here was CD4+ T cells from blood, cultured in vitro, taken about 7 months after SARS-CoV-2 vaccination. V is TRBV20-1 and J is TRBJ2-7; D remains ambiguous. The TCR was taken from a human donor who had recovered from COVID-19. CDR3: CSASPLVAEQYF. The CDR3 coding sequence is TGCAGTGCTAGTCCGCTAGTAGCCGAGCAGTACTTC.